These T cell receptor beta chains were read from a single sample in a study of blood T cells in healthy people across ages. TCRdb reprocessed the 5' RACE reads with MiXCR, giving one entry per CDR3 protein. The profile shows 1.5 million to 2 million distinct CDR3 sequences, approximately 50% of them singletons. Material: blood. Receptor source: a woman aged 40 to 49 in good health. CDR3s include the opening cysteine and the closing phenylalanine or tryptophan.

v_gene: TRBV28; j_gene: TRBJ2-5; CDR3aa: CASSYPGRGLAAKETQYF
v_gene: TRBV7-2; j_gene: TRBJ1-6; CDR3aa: CASSRIGSPLHF
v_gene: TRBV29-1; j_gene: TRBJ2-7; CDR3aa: CSVALDRGYEQYF
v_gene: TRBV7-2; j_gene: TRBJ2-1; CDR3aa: CASSLPGGAYNEQFF
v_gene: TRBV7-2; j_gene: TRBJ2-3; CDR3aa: CTSSLALGAADTQYF
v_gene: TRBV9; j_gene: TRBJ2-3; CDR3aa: CASSAWGTPTDTQYF
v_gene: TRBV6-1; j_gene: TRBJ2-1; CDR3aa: CASSEAGGFLGEQFF
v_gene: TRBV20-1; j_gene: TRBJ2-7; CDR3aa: CSARAPGPSSYEQYF
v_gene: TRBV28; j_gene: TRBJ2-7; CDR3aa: CASSFASNYEQYF
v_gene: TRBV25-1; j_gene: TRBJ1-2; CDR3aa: CASTPQTGTGYTF
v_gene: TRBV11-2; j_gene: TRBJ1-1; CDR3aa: CASSLVGGGRFLNTEAFF
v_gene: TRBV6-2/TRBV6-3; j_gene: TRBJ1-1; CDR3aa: CASSYRDEAFF
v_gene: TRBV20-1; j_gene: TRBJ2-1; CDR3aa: CTQRGGSYNEQFF
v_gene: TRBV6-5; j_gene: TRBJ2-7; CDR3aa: CASSYSLGTGWDEQYF
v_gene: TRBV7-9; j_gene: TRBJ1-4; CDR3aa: CASSPGIFRDSIGEKLFF
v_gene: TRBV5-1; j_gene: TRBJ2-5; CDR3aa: CASSLEEGLYETQYF
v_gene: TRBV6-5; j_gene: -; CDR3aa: CASSYVGGGHCEQYF
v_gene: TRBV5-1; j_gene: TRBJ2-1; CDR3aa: CASSLHLGNEQFF
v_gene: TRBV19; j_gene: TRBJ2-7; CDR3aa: CASSFRVGIYEQYF
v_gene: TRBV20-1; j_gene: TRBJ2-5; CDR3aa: CSARKNRVQETQYF
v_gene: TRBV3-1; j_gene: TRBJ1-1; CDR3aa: CASSREQGAQAFF
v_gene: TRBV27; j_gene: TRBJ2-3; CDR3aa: CAGSLMSADGQYF
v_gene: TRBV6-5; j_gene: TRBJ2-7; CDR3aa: CASSYSVGITYEQYF
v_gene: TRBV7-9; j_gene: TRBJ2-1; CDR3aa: CASSLASREQFF
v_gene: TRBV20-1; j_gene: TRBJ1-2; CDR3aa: CSAIADSRFGGYTF
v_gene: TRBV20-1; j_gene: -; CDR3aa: CSARDPTFKTGGRNIQYF
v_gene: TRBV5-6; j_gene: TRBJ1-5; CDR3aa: CASSRRTGSSNQPQHF
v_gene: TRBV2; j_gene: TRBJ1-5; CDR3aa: CASSELGQVLRPQHF
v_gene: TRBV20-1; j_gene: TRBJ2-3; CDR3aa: CSARASRFTDTQYF
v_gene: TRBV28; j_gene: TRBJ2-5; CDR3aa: CASSGTDTLGEQYF
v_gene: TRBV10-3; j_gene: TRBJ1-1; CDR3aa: CAISESWGRVNTEAFF